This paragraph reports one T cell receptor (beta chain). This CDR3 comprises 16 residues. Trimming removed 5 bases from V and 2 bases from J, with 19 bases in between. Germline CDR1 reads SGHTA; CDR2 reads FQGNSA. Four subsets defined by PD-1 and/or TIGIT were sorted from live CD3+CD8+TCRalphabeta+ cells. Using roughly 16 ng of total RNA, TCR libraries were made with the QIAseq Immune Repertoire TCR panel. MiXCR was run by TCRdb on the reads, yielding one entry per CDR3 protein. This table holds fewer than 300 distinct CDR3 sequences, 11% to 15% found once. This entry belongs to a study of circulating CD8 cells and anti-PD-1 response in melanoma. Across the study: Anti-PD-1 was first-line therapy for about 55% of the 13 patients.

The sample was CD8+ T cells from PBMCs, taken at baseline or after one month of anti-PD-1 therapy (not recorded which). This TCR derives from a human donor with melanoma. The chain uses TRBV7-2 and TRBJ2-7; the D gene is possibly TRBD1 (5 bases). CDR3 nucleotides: TGTACCAGCAGCCTACCGAGAGGCAGGGCTGCCTACGAGCAGTACTTC. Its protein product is CTSSLPRGRAAYEQYF.